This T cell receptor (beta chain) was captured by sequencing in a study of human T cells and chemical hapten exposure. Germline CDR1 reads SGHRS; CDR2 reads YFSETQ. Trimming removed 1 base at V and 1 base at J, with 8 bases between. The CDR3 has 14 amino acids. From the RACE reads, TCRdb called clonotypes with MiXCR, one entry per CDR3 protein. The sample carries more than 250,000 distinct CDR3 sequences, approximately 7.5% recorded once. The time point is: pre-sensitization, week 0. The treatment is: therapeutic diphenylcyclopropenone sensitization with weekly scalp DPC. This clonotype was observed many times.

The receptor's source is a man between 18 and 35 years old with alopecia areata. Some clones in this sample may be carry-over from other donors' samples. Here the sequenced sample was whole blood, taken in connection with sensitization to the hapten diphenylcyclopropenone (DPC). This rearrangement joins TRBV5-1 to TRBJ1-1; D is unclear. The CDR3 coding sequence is TGCGCCAGCAGCTTGTTCTCAGGGAACACTGAAGCTTTCTTT. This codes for CASSLFSGNTEAFF.